What follows are 19 T cell receptor beta chains derived from one specimen sequenced in a study of T-cell memory formation after mild COVID-19. MiXCR, applied by TCRdb to the 5' RACE reads, yields one record per CDR3 protein. The sample has roughly 510,000 distinct CDR3 sequences; 15% to 20% are singletons. What was sequenced was PBMCs or a T cell subset sorted from them (not recorded which). The source of these receptors is an adult woman who had mild COVID-19 (a few samples of this study predate the infection). Cell type and time point are not known.

This clonotype was recorded a few times. This sequence joins TRBV18 and TRBJ1-1; D may be TRBD1 (6 bases). Trimming pared 4 bases from V and 0 bases from J, leaving 12 bases between. CDR1 is KGHSH, CDR2 LQKENI, per germline. The CDR3 totals 15 residues. The CDR3: CASSLRTEMNTEAFF. The CDR3 region has the DNA TGTGCCAGCTCACTAAGGACAGAGATGAACACTGAAGCTTTCTTT.

V gene TRBV29-1 combines with J gene TRBJ2-3, with 7 positions matching TRBD2. With V trimmed by 3 bases and J by 2 bases, 2 bases remained unmatched. The CDR3 consists of 13 residues. Per germline, CDR1 SQVTM and CDR2 ANQGSEA. CDR3 DNA: TGCAGCGTTGATCGGGGGGACACAGATACGCAGTATTTT. Translation gives CSVDRGDTDTQYF.

The V and J genes are TRBV4-3 and TRBJ2-1; 13 nucleotides agree with TRBD2. The V gene's germline CDR1 is LGHNA and CDR2 YSLEER. The V gene end was trimmed by 4 bases and the J gene end by 3 bases; junction bases not matched to a gene: 6. The CDR3 runs 17 residues. This CDR3 is CASSRGLAGAFYNEQFF. The DNA of the CDR3 is TGCGCCAGCAGCCGCGGACTAGCGGGAGCCTTCTACAATGAGCAGTTCTTC.

The rearrangement joins TRBV11-2 to TRBJ1-1; no clear D. The CDR3 is 15 residues long. Trimming removed 0 bases from V and 1 base from J, with 9 bases in between. The V gene's germline CDR1 is SGHAT and CDR2 FQNNGV. CDR3: CASSLEGGGNTEAFF. The DNA of the CDR3 is TGTGCCAGCAGCTTAGAGGGCGGAGGGAACACTGAAGCTTTCTTT.

The chain couples TRBV5-1 to TRBJ2-5, with TRBD2 matching 10 bases. CDR1 is SGHRS and CDR2 is YFSETQ in the germline V gene. The CDR3 is 19 amino acids. Losses at the gene ends were 2 bases for V and 4 bases for J; bases not matched to a gene: 17. The CDR3 reads CASSLSRGASGSLGETQYF. Here the CDR3 DNA reads TGCGCCAGCAGCTTATCCCGGGGGGCTAGCGGGAGCTTAGGAGAGACCCAGTACTTC.

This clonotype came up a few times. This chain uses TRBV6-2 or TRBV6-3 with TRBJ1-5; tentatively, D is TRBD1 (6 bases). Germline lookup yields CDR1 MNHEY and CDR2 SVGEGT. V lost 7 bases, J lost 2 bases, and 15 bases lay in between. The CDR3 length is 15 residues. CDR3: CASKPRQAGNQPQHF. Here the CDR3 DNA reads TGTGCCAGCAAACCCAGACAGGCGGGCAATCAGCCCCAGCATTTT.

The J gene is TRBJ2-5, the V gene TRBV29-1, with 8 bases lining up with TRBD1. Trimming at V came to 5 bases and at J to 7 bases, leaving 15 bases not matched to a gene. The CDR3 runs to 15 residues. Germline V gene sequence: CDR1 SQVTM, CDR2 ANQGSEA. This chain's CDR3 is CSVLNRGILDGTQYF. CDR3 nucleotide sequence: TGCAGCGTTCTCAACAGGGGGATCTTGGACGGGACCCAGTACTTC.

The chain recombines TRBV20-1 with TRBJ2-1, with a possible D match to TRBD2 (5 bases). V gave up 2 bases and J gave up 7 bases, with 12 bases separating them. CDR1 is DFQATT and CDR2 is SNEGSKA in the germline V gene (reference sequence). The CDR3 consists of 13 residues. The CDR3 nucleotides read TGCAGTGCTAGATTCGGAGGCTCGAATGAGCAGTTCTTC. This sequence encodes CSARFGGSNEQFF.

V is TRBV29-1 and J is TRBJ2-7; 9 bases align to TRBD1. Germline CDR1 and CDR2: SQVTM and ANQGSEA. After removal of 4 bases from V and 1 base from J, the junction contained 11 bases not matched to a gene. The CDR3 is 16 amino acids. CDR3 amino acids: CSVARNPGTGSYEQYF. The CDR3, as DNA: TGCAGCGTTGCCCGAAACCCAGGGACAGGGTCCTACGAGCAGTACTTC.

V and J are TRBV19 and TRBJ1-5, with D perhaps TRBD1 (6 bases). The CDR3 contains 16 residues. Trimming shortened V by 2 bases and J by 6 bases, and 17 bases separated the two germline ends. Germline values: CDR1 LNHDA, CDR2 SQIVND (reference sequence). CDR3 nucleotide sequence: TGTGCCAGTAGTATAATTTCCAGGGGAACGGGTCAGCCCCAGCATTTT. This sequence encodes CASSIISRGTGQPQHF.

This clonotype was counted only a few times. The chain joins TRBV15 to TRBJ1-1, with TRBD1 matching 9 bases. CDR1 LNHNV and CDR2 YYDKDF come from the germline V gene (reference sequence). V was clipped by 9 bases and J by 1 base; unmatched bases: 0. CDR3 size: 12 residues. The CDR3 here is CATGQGNTEAFF. The CDR3 nucleotides are TGTGCCACGGGACAGGGGAACACTGAAGCTTTCTTT.

This chain joins TRBV7-8 and TRBJ2-1; 7 bases are a match to TRBD2. CDR3 length equals 16 residues. The V segment lost 5 bases and the J segment 4 bases; nucleotides outside the gene matches: 11. CDR1 is SGHVS and CDR2 is FQNEAQ in the germline V gene. The DNA for the CDR3 is TGTGCCAGCAGCCCCCCAATCGCGGGGGAATACAATGAGCAGTTCTTC. The encoded protein is CASSPPIAGEYNEQFF. Looking up the rest from reference TRBV7-8 and TRBJ2-1 gives the full variable domain: GAGVSQSPRYKVAKRGQDVALRCDPISGHVSLFWYQQALGQGPEFLTYFQNEAQLDKSGLPSDRFFAERPEGSVSTLKIQRTQQEDSAVYLCASSPPIAGEYNEQFFGPGTRLTVL.

This clonotype came up a few times. The chain combines TRBV5-1 with TRBJ2-2, with 12 positions matching TRBD1. Germline V gene sequence: CDR1 SGHRS, CDR2 YFSETQ. The CDR3 is made up of 15 amino acids. The V gene end was trimmed by 4 bases and the J gene end by 6 bases; junction bases not matched to a gene: 4. The DNA for the CDR3 is TGCGCCAGCAGCCTGGGACAGGGGGCCCCCGGGGAGCTGTTTTTT. It specifies CASSLGQGAPGELFF.

This clonotype has at least ten counts. V gene TRBV2 combines with J gene TRBJ1-5; 7 nucleotides align to TRBD1. Trimming took 6 bases from V and 2 from J; bases not matched to a gene: 4. CDR1 SNHLY and CDR2 FYNNEI come from the germline V gene. CDR3 length equals 14 residues. The CDR3 loop is CASRATGGNQPQHF. The DNA of the CDR3 is TGTGCCAGCAGGGCTACAGGGGGCAATCAGCCCCAGCATTTT.

The chain carries TRBV12-3 or TRBV12-4 and TRBJ2-5; D is ambiguous. V dropped 5 bases and J dropped 0 bases, with 7 bases sitting between them. The CDR3 runs to 13 residues. CDR3 nucleotides: TGTGCCAGCAGTGCGACAAACCAAGAGACCCAGTACTTC. As protein: CASSATNQETQYF.

A few counts support this clonotype. This sequence joins TRBV15 and TRBJ2-7; the D call may be TRBD1 or TRBD2 (7 bases each). Looked up from germline, CDR1 is LNHNV and CDR2 is YYDKDF (reference sequence). The length of the CDR3 is 15 residues. The ends were cut back, 8 bases at V and 5 bases at J, with 22 bases in the middle. CDR3 DNA: TGTGCCACCTCCAGGGGGGGCGGGAGTCACCACGAGCAGTACTTC. Amino acids: CATSRGGGSHHEQYF.

The chain has TRBV18 and TRBJ1-2, with D possibly TRBD1 on 6 matching bases. The ends were cut back, 3 bases at V and 0 bases at J, with 11 bases in the middle. The germline CDR1 and CDR2 sequences are KGHSH and LQKENI. CDR3 length equals 15 residues. The CDR3 nucleotides read TGTGCCAGCTCACCGGGACACGGAGCTAACTATGGCTACACCTTC. It encodes CASSPGHGANYGYTF.

The V and J genes are TRBV29-1 and TRBJ2-7; D may be TRBD2 (6 bases). Trimming took 4 bases from V and 2 from J, leaving 12 bases between them. Germline CDR1 reads SQVTM; CDR2 reads ANQGSEA. The CDR3 runs to 13 residues. CDR3 in DNA: TGCAGCGTTGTCGGGACTGATACCTACGAGCAGTACTTC. It encodes CSVVGTDTYEQYF.

This clonotype was seen repeatedly, ten times or more. Here the CDR3 reads CASSQTHRGQGNEQFF. CDR3 nucleotides: TGTGCCAGCAGCCAAACCCACAGGGGGCAGGGAAATGAGCAGTTCTTC. The chain is built from TRBV4-2 and TRBJ2-1, with TRBD1 identical over 9 bases. CDR1 LGHNA and CDR2 YNFKEQ come from the germline V gene. V was clipped by 2 bases and J by 7 bases; unmatched bases: 9. This CDR3 has 16 amino acids.